This TCR beta chain was found in a study of blood T cells in healthy people across ages. Primed by a sample-barcoded 5' primer and a J-beta primer mix, a second PCR proceeded for 7 to 11 cycles. Each of the cDNA molecules was tagged by a template-switch adaptor with 12 random nucleotides. TCRdb called the 5' RACE reads again in MiXCR, with one record for every CDR3 protein. The profile shows around 940,000 distinct CDR3 sequences, about 53% of them singletons. The CDR3 extends over 14 amino acids. Germline-derived CDR1 and CDR2 are DFQATT and SNEGSKA (reference sequence). Trimming stripped 1 base from V and 5 bases from J, with 15 bases between. A minimum of 5 micrograms of total RNA was extracted per sample. General observations from the study: Possibly, changes in expanded clonotypes were confounded because donor CMV status was unknown. What prevented conclusive comparison of naive and antigen-experienced cells was that PBMCs were unsorted.

In this sample, this clonotype turned up a few times. Its specificity is unknown. Sample: blood. This receptor was identified in a woman in her fifties or sixties in good health. V and J are TRBV20-1 and TRBJ2-7; D not resolved. The CDR3 here is CSARGLAGRNEQYF. CDR3 coding DNA: TGCAGTGCTAGAGGGTTAGCAGGACGGAACGAGCAGTACTTC.